This T cell receptor beta chain originates from a study of shared clonotypes between healthy human individuals. In regard to this clone: What it binds is not known.

Findings of the study overall: Depth of sequencing was expected to influence donor clonotype sharing. Compared with memory subsets, naive subsets generally had larger estimated richness. The study's rarefaction showed incomplete sorted-subset sequencing despite large depth.

V was clipped by 5 bases and J by 7 bases, with 17 bases between them. The CDR3 covers 15 residues. Germline CDR1 reads MDHEN; CDR2 reads SYDVKM. Adult Caucasians living in Nashville, Tennessee made up all of the donors. Clones were read by immunoSEQ multiplex PCR, and TCRdb kept only the in-frame ones, dropping some. The table lists about 1 million clones, around 75% of them singletons. The chain carries TRBV28 and TRBJ1-4; D gene ambiguous. The sequence derives from a man aged 18 to 35 in good health. Sequences were obtained from memory CD4+ T cells sorted from blood. Subset noted: CD45RA-negative fraction. DNA of the CDR3: TGTGCCAGCAGTACACCGGGGTACGATAGTGAAAAACTGTTTTTT. Translated, it gives CASSTPGYDSEKLFF.